A single sample gave rise to the 10 T cell receptor beta chains below, sequenced in a study of liver allograft versus peripheral blood T cells. About the research overall: Within transplanted livers, the T cell receptor repertoires were examined and compared against the repertoires present in the peripheral blood of liver transplant recipients.

TCRdb processed the reads anew with MiXCR; each CDR3 protein has one entry. The sample includes approximately 16,000 distinct CDR3 sequences, more than 20% of them seen just once. The receptors come from a human patient who had a liver transplant. Some T cells could come from the graft donor.

In its sample, this clonotype was seen a few times. This chain uses TRBV19 with TRBJ2-1; D is possibly TRBD2 (7 bases). The V gene lost 9 bases and the J gene lost 3 bases, with 21 bases spanning the gap. The CDR3 consists of 16 residues. Germline-derived CDR1 and CDR2 are LNHDA and SQIVND (reference sequence). The CDR3 sequence is CASSPTAGALYNEQFF. CDR3 nucleotide sequence: TGTGCCAGCAGCCCGACCGCGGGGGCCCTCTACAATGAGCAGTTCTTC.

This clonotype appeared many times. This rearrangement joins TRBV7-2 to TRBJ1-6; D gene uncertain. The CDR3 runs to 13 residues. Trimming stripped 1 base from V and 16 bases from J, with 14 bases between. Germline assignment: CDR1 SGHTA and CDR2 FQGNSA. The CDR3 spells CASSLVEGRGLHF. As DNA, the CDR3 is TGTGCCAGCAGCTTAGTAGAAGGACGGGGACTCCACTTT. The whole variable domain, remainder taken from reference TRBV7-2 and TRBJ1-6, is GAGVSQSPSNKVTEKGKDVELRCDPISGHTALYWYRQSLGQGLEFLIYFQGNSAPDKSGLPSDRFSAERTGGSVSTLTIQRTQQEDSAVYLCASSLVEGRGLHFGNGTRLTVT.

This clonotype was seen repeatedly, ten times or more. The rearrangement links TRBV7-9 to TRBJ2-2; maybe TRBD1 (5 bases). Germline V gene lookup returns CDR1 SEHNR and CDR2 FQNEAQ (reference sequence). V was clipped by 2 bases and J by 1 base, with 8 bases between them. This CDR3 is 15 amino acids long. This chain's CDR3 is CASSLIGQNTGELFF. The CDR3 DNA reads TGTGCCAGCAGCTTAATTGGACAGAACACCGGGGAGCTGTTTTTT.

The chain carries TRBV6-6 and TRBJ2-2, with unresolved D. V gave up 6 bases and J gave up 5 bases, with 7 bases separating them. CDR3 length: 12 amino acids. Germline V gene sequence: CDR1 MNHNY, CDR2 SVGAGI (reference sequence). In DNA, the CDR3 is TGTGCCAGCAGCCTAGGAACCGGGGAGCTGTTTTTT. This sequence encodes CASSLGTGELFF.

This clonotype was seen many times. The rearrangement joins TRBV9 to TRBJ1-1, with D unresolved. Germline CDR1 and CDR2: SGDLS and YYNGEE. Trimming left V 0 bases short and J 4 bases short, with 13 bases between. This CDR3 is built from 15 residues. The DNA for the CDR3 is TGTGCCAGCAGCGTAGGTTACTCCGGGAGCACTGAAGCTTTCTTT. This translates into CASSVGYSGSTEAFF.

By sample fraction, this clonotype is medium-sized. The chain has TRBV18 and TRBJ2-2; D is possibly TRBD1 (6 bases). The CDR3 consists of 16 residues. Germline CDR1 is KGHSH and CDR2 is LQKENI. V dropped 2 bases and J dropped 1 base, with 11 bases sitting between them. CDR3: CASSPRRTENTGELFF. CDR3 DNA: TGTGCCAGCTCACCAAGGAGGACAGAGAACACCGGGGAGCTGTTTTTT.

To note about this clonotype: Being one base from a much bigger clone, this may be a read error. J is TRBJ1-6 and V is TRBV10-3, with TRBD1 as a possible D gene (5 bases). CDR1 is ENHRY, CDR2 SYGVKD, per germline. The CDR3 totals 16 residues. CDR3 in amino acids: CAISPRALAGDSPLNF. CDR3 nucleotides: TGTGCCATCAGTCCGAGGGCCTTGGCGGGGGATTCACCCCTCAACTTT.

Regarding this clonotype: This sequence may be a read error, since a much larger clone differs from it by one base. The CDR3 spells CASSYSRTGREAQYF. CDR3 DNA sequence: TGTGCCAGCAGTTACTCGAGGACAGGGAGAGAGGCCCAGTACTTC. The V and J genes are TRBV6-5 and TRBJ2-5; 8 positions agree with TRBD1. Per germline, CDR1 MNHEY and CDR2 SVGAGI. The CDR3 is 15 amino acids.

This clonotype was counted many times. The chain carries TRBV6-1 and TRBJ1-6; tentative D call: TRBD1 (6 bases). V was shortened by 1 base and J by 9 bases, with 13 bases between the two germline ends. From germline, CDR1 is MNHNS and CDR2 SASEGT. This CDR3 is built from 15 residues. The CDR3 sequence: CASSEVGGGGSPLHF. Here the CDR3 DNA reads TGTGCCAGCAGTGAAGTGGGAGGGGGAGGTTCACCCCTCCACTTT.

V is TRBV9 and J is TRBJ1-2, with 8 positions matching TRBD1. Germline V lookup: CDR1 SGDLS, CDR2 YYNGEE. This CDR3 contains 12 residues. The V segment lost 3 bases and the J segment 8 bases; nucleotides outside the gene matches: 3. CDR3 region: CASSATGVGYTF. CDR3 DNA: TGTGCCAGCAGCGCGACAGGGGTAGGCTACACCTTC. The whole variable domain, remainder taken from reference TRBV9 and TRBJ1-2, is DSGVTQTPKHLITATGQRVTLRCSPRSGDLSVYWYQQSLDQGLQFLIQYYNGEERAKGNILERFSAQQFPDLHSELNLSSLELGDSALYFCASSATGVGYTFGSGTRLTVV.